This T cell receptor (beta chain) was documented in a study of cytomegalovirus exposure and HLA in healthy donors. In this sample, this clone turned up once. It was with 60 Vbeta and 13 Jbeta primers that the PCR ran. TCRdb keeps only in-frame clones here, not all; method: immunoSEQ multiplex PCR. The sample has around 190,000 clones, 78% seen once. CDR1 SEHNR and CDR2 FQNEAQ come from the germline V gene (reference sequence). The trim removed 5 bases at V and 1 base at J, leaving 10 bases unmatched. The length of the CDR3 is 17 residues. The sample consisted of PBMCs. The genes are TRBV7-9 and TRBJ2-1; TRBD2 agrees at 8 bases. This clonotype was obtained from a female donor in good health and CMV-seronegative. CDR3 sequence reads: CASSQTSVSGSYNEQFF. The CDR3 nucleotides read TGTGCCAGCAGCCAGACTAGCGTATCAGGTTCCTACAATGAGCAGTTCTTC.